The entry below gives a single T cell receptor (beta chain) sequence along with its context. The protocol was immunoSEQ multiplex PCR, while the TCRdb copy is restricted to in-frame clones and leaves out a portion. The sample holds some 150,000 clones, around 90% seen once. The source of the sample is a study of T cell responses to AZD1222 COVID-19 vaccine. Germline V lookup: CDR1 SNHLY, CDR2 FYNNEI. V dropped 7 bases and J dropped 6; count of bases not matched to a gene: 5. The CDR3 runs to 13 residues. The sample here was peripheral blood, taken 28 days after the second AZD1222 dose. The rearrangement links TRBV2 to TRBJ1-5, with 8 bases that match TRBD1. This receptor was taken from an adult who received the AZD1222 COVID-19 vaccine. CDR3 sequence: CASNKGQGQPQHF. The CDR3 region has the DNA TGTGCCAGCAACAAAGGACAGGGTCAGCCCCAGCATTTT.